The clone carrying this T cell receptor beta chain was picked up a small number of times. The sample belongs to a study of OX40 agonist ivuxolimab in advanced cancers. Clones were read by immunoSEQ multiplex PCR, and TCRdb kept only the in-frame ones, dropping some. The sample gives around 66,000 clones, approximately 84% of which show up once; 3.5% to 4.5% is in the top ten. This CDR3 contains 11 residues. V gave up 3 bases and J gave up 7 bases, with 3 bases separating them. The germline V gene encodes CDR1 LNHDA and CDR2 SQIVND (reference sequence). The specimen comprised CD4+ or CD8+ T cells sorted from blood, sampled in a trial of the OX40 agonist ivuxolimab. The chain employs TRBV19 and TRBJ2-2; D is unclear. This receptor was taken from an adult with an advanced solid tumor such as melanoma, head and neck, liver or kidney cancer. CDR3 sequence (DNA): TGTGCCAGTAGTATGTTCGGGGAGCTGTTTTTT. Its translation is CASSMFGELFF.